Sequencing of this TCR beta chain was carried out in a study of cytomegalovirus exposure and HLA in healthy donors. General study findings and limits: Analysis performed later showed TCR beta chains linked to HLA being more clonally expanded than equally common others. Listed as cytomegalovirus-associated were 150 or so TCR beta chains. Most CMV-associated TCR beta chains were later found to appear HLA-restricted. It was only CMV serostatus that was available as immune exposure information.

PCR involved 60 Vbeta and 13 Jbeta primers. The table came from immunoSEQ multiplex PCR; TCRdb's copy has only in-frame clones and leaves some out. The table has under 200,000 clones, around 80% seen once; the top ten hold more than 5.5%. From germline, CDR1 is SGHTA and CDR2 FQGNSA. This CDR3 contains 12 residues. V was pared by 1 base and J by 9 bases, with 7 bases between. In regard to this clone: Antigen specificity is unknown.

The receptor was derived from a man aged 40-55 years in good health and CMV-seronegative. Source material: PBMCs. The chain carries TRBV7-2 and TRBJ1-5; maybe TRBD1 (5 bases). The CDR3 DNA reads as TGTGCCAGCAGCTTAGTTCAGGGGCCCCAGCATTTT. This sequence encodes CASSLVQGPQHF.